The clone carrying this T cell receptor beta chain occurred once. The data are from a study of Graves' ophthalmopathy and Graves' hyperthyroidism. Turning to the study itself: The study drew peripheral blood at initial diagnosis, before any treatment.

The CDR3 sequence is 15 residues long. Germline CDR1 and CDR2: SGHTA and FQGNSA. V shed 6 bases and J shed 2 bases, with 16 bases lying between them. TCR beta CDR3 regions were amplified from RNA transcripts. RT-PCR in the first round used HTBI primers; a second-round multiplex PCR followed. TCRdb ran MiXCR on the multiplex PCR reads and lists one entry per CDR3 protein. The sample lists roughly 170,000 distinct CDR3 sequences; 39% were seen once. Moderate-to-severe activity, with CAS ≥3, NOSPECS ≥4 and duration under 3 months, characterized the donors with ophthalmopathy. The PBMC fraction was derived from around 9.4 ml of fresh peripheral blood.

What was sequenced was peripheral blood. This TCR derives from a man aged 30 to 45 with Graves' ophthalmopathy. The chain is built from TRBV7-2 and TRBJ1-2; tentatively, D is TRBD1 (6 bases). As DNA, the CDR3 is TGTGCCAGCAGGCGACGGCCACAGGGCAACTATGGCTACACCTTC. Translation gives CASRRRPQGNYGYTF.